The 13 T cell receptor beta chains presented below share a single source sample, sequenced in a study of T cells in Graves' hyperthyroidism and ophthalmopathy. What was amplified from RNA transcripts were TCR beta CDR3 regions. HTBI primers were used for first-round RT-PCR of the TCR CDR3. MiXCR, applied by TCRdb to the multiplex PCR reads, yields one record per CDR3 protein. The repertoire holds approximately 600,000 distinct CDR3 sequences, with about 17% as singletons. The specimen was blood. The source of these receptors is a woman younger than 45 with Graves' hyperthyroidism.

This clonotype has ten or more counts. The rearrangement uses TRBV13 and TRBJ2-1; the D is unclear. This CDR3 has 13 residues. Trimming stripped 5 bases from V and 5 bases from J, with 10 bases between. The germline gives CDR1 PRHDT, CDR2 FYEKMQ (reference sequence). The DNA of the CDR3 is TGTGCCAGCAGCCGCAGACTGGACAATGAGCAGTTCTTC. It specifies CASSRRLDNEQFF.

The gene calls are TRBV9 and TRBJ2-1; tentatively, D is TRBD2 (6 bases). Between the trimmed V and J ends, which lost 3 bases and 10 bases, there was a span of 17 bases. The CDR3 contains 14 residues. Germline V gene lookup returns CDR1 SGDLS and CDR2 YYNGEE. CDR3 in DNA: TGTGCCAGCAGCGGGGACTGGCCGTCGGTGGAGCAGTTCTTC. Translating it yields CASSGDWPSVEQFF.

Many counts were recorded for this clonotype. J is TRBJ2-1 and V is TRBV28, with 10 nucleotides matching TRBD2. The CDR3 loop spans 17 amino acids. The V segment lost 3 bases and the J segment 6 bases; nucleotides outside the gene matches: 11. Germline values: CDR1 MDHEN, CDR2 SYDVKM. CDR3 sequence: CASSFGSMRLAGNEQFF. The DNA of the CDR3 is TGTGCCAGCAGTTTTGGGTCGATGCGACTAGCGGGCAATGAGCAGTTCTTC.

In its sample, this clonotype was seen many times. The rearrangement joins TRBV27 to TRBJ2-1; 8 bases line up with TRBD2. The V and J ends lost 6 bases and 8 bases, in that order; junction bases with no gene match: 12. The germline V gene encodes CDR1 MNHEY and CDR2 SMNVEV (reference sequence). This CDR3 contains 15 residues. This CDR3 is CASSHSGLAPHEQFF. CDR3 nucleotides: TGTGCCAGCAGCCACTCCGGACTAGCACCCCATGAGCAGTTCTTC.

The chain has TRBV5-1 and TRBJ2-5; D gene uncertain. Germline V gene data show CDR1 as SGHRS and CDR2 as YFSETQ. The CDR3 is 12 amino acids. Trimming shortened V by 5 bases and J by 5 bases, and 10 bases separated the two germline ends. The CDR3 spells CASSYSIETQYF. The CDR3 bases are TGCGCCAGCAGTTACAGTATCGAGACCCAGTACTTC.

A remark on this clonotype: A much larger clone lies one base from this, so it may be a read error. The chain employs TRBV7-2 and TRBJ2-1; TRBD2 matches at 7 bases. Per germline, CDR1 SGHTA and CDR2 FQGNSA. CDR3 size: 14 residues. The CDR3: CASGFMASGNEQFF. The CDR3 nucleotides are TGTGCCAGCGGCTTTATGGCTAGCGGCAATGAGCAGTTCTTC.

V usage is TRBV12-5 and J usage is TRBJ2-1; tentatively, D is TRBD1 (6 bases). Trimming removed 7 bases at V and 9 bases at J, with 16 bases between. The germline V gene encodes CDR1 LGHNT and CDR2 FRNRAP. The CDR3 totals 13 residues. CDR3 nucleotide sequence: TGTGCTAGTGATTCCCCATACAGGGCTGAGCAGTTCTTC. Its protein product is CASDSPYRAEQFF.

This chain connects TRBV25-1 to TRBJ2-3; D might be TRBD2 (6 bases). Germline V CDR1 and CDR2: MGHDK, SYGVNS. Trimming took off 4 bases at V and 3 bases at J, with 29 bases between the two ends. The CDR3 has 20 amino acids. CDR3 sequence: CASSGPAIAEKSTGTDTQYF. For the CDR3, the DNA is TGTGCCAGCAGTGGGCCCGCGATAGCGGAAAAATCCACAGGAACAGATACGCAGTATTTT.

This sequence joins TRBV20-1 and TRBJ2-1, with D uncertain. CDR3 length: 16 residues. V was cut by 1 base and J by 9 bases, with 22 bases left in between. Germline values: CDR1 DFQATT, CDR2 SNEGSKA (reference sequence). This chain's CDR3 is CSARAVGGSQLGEQFF. The CDR3 coding sequence is TGCAGTGCTAGAGCTGTTGGCGGCTCCCAGTTAGGTGAGCAGTTCTTC.

This clonotype was counted at least ten times. The rearrangement links TRBV12-3 or TRBV12-4 to TRBJ1-6; 7 nucleotides align to TRBD1. The length of the CDR3 is 16 residues. V was pared by 4 bases and J by 14 bases, with 17 bases of the junction left unmatched. The CDR3 coding sequence is TGTGCCAGCAGTTCATCCTCAGGGACAGTTCTCAGGTCCCTCCACTTT. This codes for CASSSSSGTVLRSLHF.

The chain joins TRBV20-1 to TRBJ2-3; maybe TRBD2 (6 bases). Trimming left V 5 bases short and J 0 bases short, with 9 bases between. Germline CDR1 reads DFQATT; CDR2 reads SNEGSKA (reference sequence). The CDR3 covers 13 residues. The CDR3: CSAGGSSTDTQYF. CDR3 nucleotides: TGCAGTGCTGGAGGGTCTAGCACAGATACGCAGTATTTT.

This clonotype was seen only a few times. J is TRBJ2-7 and V is TRBV20-1; 7 nucleotides match TRBD2. Germline V gene lookup returns CDR1 DFQATT and CDR2 SNEGSKA (reference sequence). The V and J ends lost 2 bases and 7 bases, in that order; junction bases with no gene match: 11. The CDR3 extends over 14 amino acids. The CDR3 protein is CSARYQGLSGEQYF. The CDR3 DNA reads as TGCAGTGCTAGATACCAGGGACTATCGGGGGAGCAGTACTTC.

The chain joins TRBV5-1 to TRBJ2-7; 12 positions agree with TRBD1. From germline, CDR1 is SGHRS and CDR2 YFSETQ. Trimming removed 5 bases from V and 5 bases from J; junction bases left unmatched: 8. There are 15 residues in the CDR3. The CDR3 nucleotides read TGCGCCAGCAGGACCGGGACAGGGGGCGCAAACGAGCAGTACTTC. This encodes CASRTGTGGANEQYF.